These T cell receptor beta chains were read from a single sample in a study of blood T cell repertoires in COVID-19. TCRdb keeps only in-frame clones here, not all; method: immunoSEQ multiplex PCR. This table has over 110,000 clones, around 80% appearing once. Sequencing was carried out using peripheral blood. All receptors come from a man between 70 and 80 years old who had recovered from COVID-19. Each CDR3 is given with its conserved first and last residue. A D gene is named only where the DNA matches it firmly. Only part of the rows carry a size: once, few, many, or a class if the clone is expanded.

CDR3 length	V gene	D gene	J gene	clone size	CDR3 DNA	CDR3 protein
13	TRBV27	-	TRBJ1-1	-	TGTGCCAGCGGTGAACTTACTGAAACTGAAGCTTTCTTT	CASGELTETEAFF
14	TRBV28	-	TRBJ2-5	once	TGTGCCAGCAGTTTGGGCGGGTCCCCCAGGACCCAGTACTTC	CASSLGGSPRTQYF
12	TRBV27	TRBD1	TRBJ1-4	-	TGTGCCAGCAGTTTACCAGGGGGTAAACTGTTTTTT	CASSLPGGKLFF
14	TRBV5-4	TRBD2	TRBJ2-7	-	TGTGCCAGCAGCCTGAGCGGGAGTTGGTACGAGCAGTACTTC	CASSLSGSWYEQYF
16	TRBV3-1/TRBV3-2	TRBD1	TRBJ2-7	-	TGTGCCAGCAGCCAACCCGTCGGGACAGCCTCCTACGAGCAGTACTTC	CASSQPVGTASYEQYF
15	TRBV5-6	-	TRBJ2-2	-	TGTGCCAGCAGCCTTCAGGGAGCGGGCACCGGGGAGCTGTTTTTT	CASSLQGAGTGELFF
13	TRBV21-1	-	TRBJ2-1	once	TGTGCCAGCAGGCGTAGCTCCTACAATGAGCAGTTCTTC	CASRRSSYNEQFF
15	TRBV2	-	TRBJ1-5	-	TGTGCCAGCAGTGTTTCGGGAGTTAGCAATCAGCCCCAGCATTTT	CASSVSGVSNQPQHF
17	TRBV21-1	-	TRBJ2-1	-	TGTGCCAGCAGCAAAGCGCTTAGAGCGGGAGAAAGGAATGAGCAGTTCTTC	CASSKALRAGERNEQFF
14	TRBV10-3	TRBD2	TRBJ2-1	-	TGTGCCATCAGTGAGGGGACTAGACCCAATGAGCAGTTCTTC	CAISEGTRPNEQFF
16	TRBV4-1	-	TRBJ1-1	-	TGCGCCAGCAGCCAAGAAAGGGTAGGGGCGAACACTGAAGCTTTCTTT	CASSQERVGANTEAFF
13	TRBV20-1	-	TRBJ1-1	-	TGCAGTGCTAGTAATTCCGTCAACACTGAAGCTTTCTTT	CSASNSVNTEAFF
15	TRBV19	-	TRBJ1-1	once	TGTGCCAGCCATACTGGGGGAGGGGCCTACACTGAAGCTTTCTTT	CASHTGGGAYTEAFF
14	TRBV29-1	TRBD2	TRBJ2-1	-	TGCAGCGTTGGGGGGAGGGGCCCATACAATGAGCAGTTCTTC	CSVGGRGPYNEQFF
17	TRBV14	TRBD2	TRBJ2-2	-	TGTGCCAGCAGCCAGATAACTAGCGTCTTGAACACCGGGGAGCTGTTTTTT	CASSQITSVLNTGELFF
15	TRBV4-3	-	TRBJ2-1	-	TGCGCCAGCAGCCGGGAAGCGGACGCCTACAATGAGCAGTTCTTC	CASSREADAYNEQFF
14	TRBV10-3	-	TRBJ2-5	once	TGTGCCATCAGTCAACCAGAAGGAGGAGAGACCCAGTACTTC	CAISQPEGGETQYF
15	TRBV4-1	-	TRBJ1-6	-	TGCGCCAGCAGCCAAGTCGGGATTGGTAATTCACCCCTCCACTTT	CASSQVGIGNSPLHF
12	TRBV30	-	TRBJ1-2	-	TGTGCCTGGAGTATCGACATCGGGGTATACACCTTC	CAWSIDIGVYTF
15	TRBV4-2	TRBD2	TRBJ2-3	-	TGTGCCAGCAGCCAAACTAGCGGGAGAACAGATACGCAGTATTTT	CASSQTSGRTDTQYF
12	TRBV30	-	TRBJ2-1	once	TGTGCCTGGAGTGTACTTATTTATGAGCAGTTCTTC	CAWSVLIYEQFF
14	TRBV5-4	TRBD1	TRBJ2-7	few	TGTGCCAGCAGCTTCGGGGACAGCTCCTACGAGCAGTACTTC	CASSFGDSSYEQYF
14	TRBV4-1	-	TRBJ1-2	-	TGCGCCAGCAGCCAAGATCTATCGCTTTATGGCTACACCTTC	CASSQDLSLYGYTF
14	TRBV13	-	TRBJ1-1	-	TGTGCCACCTCACAGGAAAGTGCGAACACTGAAGCTTTCTTT	CATSQESANTEAFF
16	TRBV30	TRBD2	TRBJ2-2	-	TGTGCCTGGAGTTCCTGGACTAGTATGAACACCGGGGAGCTGTTTTTT	CAWSSWTSMNTGELFF
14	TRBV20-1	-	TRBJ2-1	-	TGCAGTGCTAGTGATATGCTAGGTTCCAATGAGCAGTTCTTC	CSASDMLGSNEQFF
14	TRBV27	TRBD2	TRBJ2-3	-	TGTGCCAGCCGTAATTTAGCGGGAGCAGATACGCAGTATTTT	CASRNLAGADTQYF
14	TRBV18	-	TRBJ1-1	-	TGTGCCAGCTCACCACTAAGGGGGAACACTGAAGCTTTCTTT	CASSPLRGNTEAFF
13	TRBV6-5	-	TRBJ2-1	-	TGTGCCAGCCGGGCGGGCTCCTACAATGAGCAGTTCTTC	CASRAGSYNEQFF
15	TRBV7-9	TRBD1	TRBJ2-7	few	TGTGCCAGCACCTCCGACTGGGACAGGGGTGATGAGCAGTACTTC	CASTSDWDRGDEQYF
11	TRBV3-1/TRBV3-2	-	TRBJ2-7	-	TGTGCCACGCGGGGAGACTACGAGCAGTACTTC	CATRGDYEQYF
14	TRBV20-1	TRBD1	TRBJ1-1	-	TGCAGTGCTAGTAGAAACACAGGGGGGTCTGAAGCTTTCTTT	CSASRNTGGSEAFF
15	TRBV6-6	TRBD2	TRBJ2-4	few	TGTGCCAGCAGTCGAGGGACTAGCGAGTCAGACATTCAGTACTTC	CASSRGTSESDIQYF
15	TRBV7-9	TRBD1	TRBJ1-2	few	TGTGCCAGCAGCTTCCTTGGACAGGGTAGATCTGGCTACACCTTC	CASSFLGQGRSGYTF
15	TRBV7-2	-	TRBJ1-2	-	TGTGCCAGCAGCTTAGTTGAGGGGGTGGTCTATGGCTACACCTTC	CASSLVEGVVYGYTF
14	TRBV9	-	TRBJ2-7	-	TGTGCCAGCAGCGTAGCTCGGGTAGACGGCGAGCAGTACTTC	CASSVARVDGEQYF
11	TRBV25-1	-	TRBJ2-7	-	TGTGCCAGCAGTGGAGGGAACGAGCAGTACTTC	CASSGGNEQYF
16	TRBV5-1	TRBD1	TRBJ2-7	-	TGCGCCAGCAGCTTGGCCGGGCAGGGGGTCGTGGACGAGCAGTACTTC	CASSLAGQGVVDEQYF
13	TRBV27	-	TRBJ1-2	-	TGTGCCAGCAGTACGGGGGGGGTTAGTGGCTACACCTTC	CASSTGGVSGYTF
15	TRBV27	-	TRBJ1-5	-	TGTGCCAGCAGTTCACTCCCTACAGGGAATCAGCCCCAGCATTTT	CASSSLPTGNQPQHF
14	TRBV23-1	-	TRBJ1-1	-	TGCGCCAGCAGTCACAAGACAGCGAACACTGAAGCTTTCTTT	CASSHKTANTEAFF
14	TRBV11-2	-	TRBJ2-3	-	TGTGCCAGCAGCTTCCAGACTAGCACAGATACGCAGTATTTT	CASSFQTSTDTQYF